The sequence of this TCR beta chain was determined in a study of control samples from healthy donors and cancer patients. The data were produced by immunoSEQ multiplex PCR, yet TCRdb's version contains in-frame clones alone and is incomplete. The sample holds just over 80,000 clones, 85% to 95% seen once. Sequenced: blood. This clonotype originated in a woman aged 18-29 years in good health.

The CDR3, as DNA: TGTGCCAGCAGCTTAAATCAGGGGTGGGACTATGGCTACACCTTC. Protein: CASSLNQGWDYGYTF. This chain joins TRBV7-2 and TRBJ1-2, with D tentatively TRBD1 (6 bases). Trimming pared 2 bases from V and 3 bases from J, leaving 13 bases between. Germline assignment: CDR1 SGHTA and CDR2 FQGNSA. The CDR3 runs 15 residues.